This record covers a single TCR beta chain. This sample stems from a study of T cell changes during pregnancy in multiple sclerosis. The CDR3 runs 18 residues. CDR1 and CDR2 (germline): SEHNR, FQNEAQ (reference sequence). J lost 1 base, V lost 4 bases, and 7 bases had no gene match. The data were produced by immunoSEQ multiplex PCR, yet TCRdb's version contains in-frame clones alone and is incomplete. The sample includes 55,000 to 70,000 clones, roughly nine tenths seen only once; the top ten take 2% to 3%. This material consisted of peripheral blood, taken in the first trimester of pregnancy. The chain carries TRBV7-9 and TRBJ1-6, with 10 positions matching TRBD1. The receptor's source is a female donor with multiple sclerosis, enrolled in a pregnancy study. The CDR3 protein is CASSSDRGLFSYNSPLHF. The CDR3 coding sequence is TGTGCCAGCAGCTCCGACAGGGGGCTCTTTTCCTATAATTCACCCCTCCACTTT.